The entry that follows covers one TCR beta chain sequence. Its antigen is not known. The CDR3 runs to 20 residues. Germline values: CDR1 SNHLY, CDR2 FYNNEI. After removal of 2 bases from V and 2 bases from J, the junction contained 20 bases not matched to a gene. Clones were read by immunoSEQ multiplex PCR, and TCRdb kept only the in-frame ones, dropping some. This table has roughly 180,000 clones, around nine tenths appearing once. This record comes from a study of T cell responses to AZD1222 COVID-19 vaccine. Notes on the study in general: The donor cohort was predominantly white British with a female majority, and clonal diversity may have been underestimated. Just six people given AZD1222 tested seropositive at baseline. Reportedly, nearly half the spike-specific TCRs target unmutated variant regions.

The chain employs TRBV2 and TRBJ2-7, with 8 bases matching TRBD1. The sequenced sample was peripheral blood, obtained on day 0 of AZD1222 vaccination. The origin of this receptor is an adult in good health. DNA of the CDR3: TGTGCCAGCAGTGAAACCCTGGACAGGGTCTGGGTCTCGAGCCCCTACGAGCAGTACTTC. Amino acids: CASSETLDRVWVSSPYEQYF.